The 9 T cell receptor beta chains below all came from one sample that was sequenced in a study of blood T cells in healthy people across ages. A J-beta primer mix and a sample-barcoded 5' primer were used in a second PCR of roughly 7 to 12 cycles. MiXCR was run by TCRdb on the 5' RACE reads, yielding one entry per CDR3 protein. The sample contains hundreds of thousands of distinct CDR3 sequences, more than 50% of which appear only once. The material sequenced was blood. The receptors were gathered from a man in his forties or fifties in good health.

V gene TRBV4-1 combines with J gene TRBJ2-1; D is ambiguous. Germline CDR1 MGHRA, CDR2 YSYEKL. Deletions cut 1 base from V and 5 bases from J, with 9 bases between. The CDR3 totals 14 residues. The CDR3 nucleotides read TGCGCCAGCAGCCAAGCGGCAGAAAACAATGAGCAGTTCTTC. This sequence encodes CASSQAAENNEQFF.

This clonotype came up a few times. This chain uses TRBV6-1 with TRBJ2-3; TRBD2 agrees at 15 bases. CDR3 size: 17 residues. Per the germline V gene, CDR1 is MNHNS and CDR2 is SASEGT. Germline trimming cut 10 bases from V and 4 bases from J; bases unmatched to any gene: 12. DNA of the CDR3: TGTGCCATCATCGGACTAGCGGGAGGGATGGGGGCAGATACGCAGTATTTT. Translating gives CAIIGLAGGMGADTQYF.

This clonotype was found a few times. The genes are TRBV5-1 and TRBJ2-1; D is unclear. The CDR3 runs to 14 residues. Trimming shortened V by 4 bases and J by 8 bases, and 16 bases separated the two germline ends. Per germline, CDR1 SGHRS and CDR2 YFSETQ. CDR3 coding DNA: TGCGCCAGCAGCCCCCTTTCAACGGACCATGAGCAGTTCTTC. Its translation: CASSPLSTDHEQFF.

This clonotype was detected a few times. The chain couples TRBV11-1 to TRBJ2-7; TRBD1 might be the D (7 bases). The germline V and J ends were trimmed by 2 bases and 4 bases, with 33 bases remaining between them. CDR3 length: 21 residues. CDR1 is SGHAT, CDR2 FQDESV, per germline (reference sequence). The CDR3 DNA follows: TGTGCCAGCAGCTTAAAGGTGCCCTCCAGGGGGGTTAGTCACTCCATATACGAGCAGTACTTC. As protein: CASSLKVPSRGVSHSIYEQYF.

The chain recombines TRBV5-1 with TRBJ2-5, with 9 nucleotides matching TRBD2. CDR1 and CDR2 from the germline V gene are SGHRS and YFSETQ. CDR3 length: 16 amino acids. V was clipped by 0 bases and J by 0 bases; unmatched bases: 3. In DNA form, the CDR3 reads TGCGCCAGCAGCTTGGTGGTAGCGGGGGACCAAGAGACCCAGTACTTC. It translates to CASSLVVAGDQETQYF.

This chain connects TRBV21-1 to TRBJ1-5; the table's D call, TRBD1, has no DNA check behind it. TRBV21-1 is classified as a pseudogene. The CDR3 length is 15 residues. In nucleotides, the CDR3 is TGTGCCAGCAGCCCAATCGCAGGGGACGTTCAGCCCCAGCATTTT. Translation gives CASSPIAGDVQPQHF.

A note on this clonotype: Being one base from a much bigger clone, this may be a read error. Likely a read error: the CDR3 ends without its conserved phenylalanine or tryptophan. The chain carries TRBV10-3 and TRBJ2-1; D ambiguous. Germline CDR1 reads ENHRY; CDR2 reads SYGVKD. The V and J ends lost 6 bases and 7 bases respectively, with 10 bases between them. The CDR3 is 12 residues long. The DNA for the CDR3 is TGTGCCATCAGGAGATTGTCAAATGAGCAGTTCGTC. Translated: CAIRRLSNEQFV.

This clonotype was observed a few times. The chain is built from TRBV28 and TRBJ2-1; TRBD1 agrees at 8 bases. The CDR3 runs to 14 residues. Germline V gives CDR1 MDHEN, CDR2 SYDVKM. The trim removed 6 bases at V and 9 bases at J, leaving 10 bases unmatched. The CDR3 region has the DNA TGTGCCAGCAGGGGAGCGACAGGGGTGGGTGAGCAGTTCTTC. Protein product: CASRGATGVGEQFF.

This clonotype was found a few times. The chain joins TRBV12-3 or TRBV12-4 to TRBJ2-5, with D possibly matching TRBD2 (5 bases). Trimming removed 6 bases at V and 0 bases at J, with 11 bases between. This CDR3 is built from 14 residues. CDR3 DNA sequence: TGTGCCAGCAGATTCTCCGGGAACCAAGAGACCCAGTACTTC. Its translation is CASRFSGNQETQYF.